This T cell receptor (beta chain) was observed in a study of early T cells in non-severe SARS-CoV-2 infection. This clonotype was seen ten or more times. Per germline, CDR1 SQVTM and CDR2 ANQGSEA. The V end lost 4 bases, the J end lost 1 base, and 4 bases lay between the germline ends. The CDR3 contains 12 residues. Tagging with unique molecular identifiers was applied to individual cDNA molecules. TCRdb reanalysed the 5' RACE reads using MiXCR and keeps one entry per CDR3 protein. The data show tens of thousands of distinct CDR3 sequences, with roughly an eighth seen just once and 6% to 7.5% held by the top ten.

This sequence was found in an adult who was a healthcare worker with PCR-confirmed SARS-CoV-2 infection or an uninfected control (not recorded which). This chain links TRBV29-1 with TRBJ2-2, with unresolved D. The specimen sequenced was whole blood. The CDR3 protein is CSVAGNTGELFF. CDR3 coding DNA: TGCAGCGTTGCAGGGAACACCGGGGAGCTGTTTTTT.